This entry is about one T cell receptor (beta chain). The antigen remains undetermined. This specimen belongs to a study of CD8+CD57+ T cells in acquired aplastic anemia. Study-level background: CD4+ and CD8+ cells, once sorted, gave DNA averaging around 3.2 ug.

Patients sequenced had flow cytometry evidence of CD8+CD57+ cell expansion. There were no patients without severe acquired aplastic anemia. Researchers used genomic DNA as the template to profile TCR beta VDJ and CDR3. TCRdb re-called the reads with MiXCR, one entry per CDR3 protein. The sample has approximately 300,000 distinct CDR3 sequences; 56% are singletons. The study, taken as a whole, reports: Patients and controls had in common 25 to 35 CD8+ CDR3 sequences.

The CDR3 extends over 18 amino acids. V was clipped by 0 bases and J by 0 bases; unmatched bases: 8. Germline CDR1 SEHNR, CDR2 FQNEAQ (reference sequence). This chain connects TRBV7-9 to TRBJ2-7, with 10 bases identical to TRBD2. The clonotype comes from a human donor with aplastic anemia. The sequenced material came from sorted CD4+, CD8+, or CD8+CD57+ T cells (not recorded which) from PBMCs. CDR3 DNA sequence: TGTGCCAGCAGCTTAGCGCTCGATTCTAGCGGGAGCTCCTACGAGCAGTACTTC. Residues: CASSLALDSSGSSYEQYF.